This T cell receptor beta chain was found in a study of technical replicates of blood from several donors. Sequenced by immunoSEQ multiplex PCR; TCRdb stores in-frame clones only, minus some. The sample consists of roughly 15,000 clones, around 90% of them appearing once. The CDR3 has 14 amino acids. V lost 1 base and J lost 8, with 14 bases in between. CDR1 SGHTA and CDR2 FQGNSA come from the germline V gene. Sequencing was carried out using PBMCs. The chain combines TRBV7-2 with TRBJ1-2, with D tentatively TRBD1 (6 bases). This TCR was recovered from a human donor in good health. CDR3 DNA sequence: TGTGCCAGCAGCTTAGTTGGAGGGGGAGGGGGCTACACCTTC. Translation gives CASSLVGGGGGYTF.